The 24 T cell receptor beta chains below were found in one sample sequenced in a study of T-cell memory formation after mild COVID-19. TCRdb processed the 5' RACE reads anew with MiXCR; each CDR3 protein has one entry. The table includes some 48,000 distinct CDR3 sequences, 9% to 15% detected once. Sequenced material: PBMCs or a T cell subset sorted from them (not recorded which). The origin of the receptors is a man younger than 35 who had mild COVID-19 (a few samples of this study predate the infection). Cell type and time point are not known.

CDR3 sequence reads: CAYLWGGALNTEAFF. CDR3 coding DNA: TGTGCCTACCTGTGGGGGGGGGCCTTGAACACTGAAGCTTTCTTT. This rearrangement joins TRBV12-3 or TRBV12-4 to TRBJ1-1; D perhaps matches TRBD1 (6 bases). Between the trimmed V and J ends, which lost 11 bases and 0 bases, there was a span of 19 bases. CDR3 size: 15 residues.

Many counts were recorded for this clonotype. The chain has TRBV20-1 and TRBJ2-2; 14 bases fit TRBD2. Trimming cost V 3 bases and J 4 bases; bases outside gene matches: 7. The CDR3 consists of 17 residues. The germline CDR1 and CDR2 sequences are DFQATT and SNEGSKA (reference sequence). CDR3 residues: CSASAPGLAGATGELFF. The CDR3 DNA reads TGCAGTGCTAGCGCGCCGGGACTAGCGGGGGCCACCGGGGAGCTGTTTTTT.

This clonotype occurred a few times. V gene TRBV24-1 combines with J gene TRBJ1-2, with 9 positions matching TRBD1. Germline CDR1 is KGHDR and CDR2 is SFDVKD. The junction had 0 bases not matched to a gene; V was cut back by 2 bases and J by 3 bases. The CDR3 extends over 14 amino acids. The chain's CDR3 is CATSDWTGDYGYTF. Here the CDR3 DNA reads TGTGCCACCAGTGATTGGACAGGGGACTATGGCTACACCTTC.

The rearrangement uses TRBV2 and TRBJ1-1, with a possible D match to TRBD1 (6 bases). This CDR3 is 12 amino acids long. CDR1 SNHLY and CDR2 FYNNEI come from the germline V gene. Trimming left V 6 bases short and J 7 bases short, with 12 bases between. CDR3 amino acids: CASRRTAIEAFF. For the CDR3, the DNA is TGTGCCAGCAGACGGACAGCAATTGAAGCTTTCTTT.

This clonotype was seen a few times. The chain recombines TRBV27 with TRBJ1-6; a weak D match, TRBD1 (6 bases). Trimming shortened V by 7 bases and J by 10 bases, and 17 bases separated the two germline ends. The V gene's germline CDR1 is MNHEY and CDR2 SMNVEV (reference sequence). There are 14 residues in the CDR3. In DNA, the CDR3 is TGTGCCAGCAATGCTCTAGGGCAGGGGTCACCCCTCCACTTT. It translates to CASNALGQGSPLHF.

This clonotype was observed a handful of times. Here the CDR3 DNA reads TGCGCCAGCAGCTTAACAGGGGGGGAGACCCAGTACTTC. Translated: CASSLTGGETQYF. The chain is built from TRBV5-1 and TRBJ2-5; TRBD1 agrees at 8 bases. The V gene end was trimmed by 2 bases and the J gene end by 5 bases; junction bases not matched to a gene: 2. The CDR3 spans 13 residues. Looked up from germline, CDR1 is SGHRS and CDR2 is YFSETQ.

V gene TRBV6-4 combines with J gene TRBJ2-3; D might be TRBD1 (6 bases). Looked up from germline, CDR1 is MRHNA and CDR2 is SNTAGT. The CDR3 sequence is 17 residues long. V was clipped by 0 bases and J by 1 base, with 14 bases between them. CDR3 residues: CASSDSSTSGGTDTQYF. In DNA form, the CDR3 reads TGTGCCAGCAGTGACTCGAGTACGTCAGGGGGCACAGATACGCAGTATTTT.

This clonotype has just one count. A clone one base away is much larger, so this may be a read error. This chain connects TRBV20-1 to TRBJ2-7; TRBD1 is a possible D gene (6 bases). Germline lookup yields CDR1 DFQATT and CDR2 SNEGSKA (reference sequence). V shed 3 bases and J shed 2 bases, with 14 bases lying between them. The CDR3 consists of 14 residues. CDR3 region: CSASLQGSTYEQYF. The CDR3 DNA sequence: TGCAGTGCTAGTCTCCAGGGGTCTACCTACGAGCAGTACTTC.

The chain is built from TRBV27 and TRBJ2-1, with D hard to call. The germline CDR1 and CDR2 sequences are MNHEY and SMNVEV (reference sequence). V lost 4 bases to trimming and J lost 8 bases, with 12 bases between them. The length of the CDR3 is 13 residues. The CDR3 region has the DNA TGTGCCAGCAGTTCCAGATCCATCCATGAGCAGTTCTTC. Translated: CASSSRSIHEQFF.

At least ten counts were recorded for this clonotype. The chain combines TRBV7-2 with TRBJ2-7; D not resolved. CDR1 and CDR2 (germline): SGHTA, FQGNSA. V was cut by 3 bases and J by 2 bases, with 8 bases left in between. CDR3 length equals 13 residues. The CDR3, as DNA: TGTGCCAGCAGCTTCACCACAGCCTACGAGCAGTACGTC. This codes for CASSFTTAYEQYV.

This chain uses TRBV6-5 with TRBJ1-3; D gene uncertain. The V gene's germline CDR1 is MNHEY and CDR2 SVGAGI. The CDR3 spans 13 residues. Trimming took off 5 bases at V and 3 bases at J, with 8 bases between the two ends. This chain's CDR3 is CASSTSGGNTIYF. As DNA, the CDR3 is TGTGCCAGCAGTACATCGGGTGGAAACACCATATATTTT.

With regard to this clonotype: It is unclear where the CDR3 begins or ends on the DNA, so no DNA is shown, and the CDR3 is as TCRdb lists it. The CDR3 loop is CASSSSGQGHIQYF. The chain links TRBV28 to TRBJ2-4; the D call of TRBD1 is as the table states it, not checked on the DNA. The CDR3 sequence runs 14 residues, both termini included. Germline lookup yields CDR1 MDHEN and CDR2 SYDVKM.

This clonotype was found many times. The CDR3 spells CASSLVRSSYEQYF. In nucleotides, the CDR3 is TGTGCCAGCAGCTTAGTAAGGAGCTCCTACGAGCAGTACTTC. This chain connects TRBV7-2 to TRBJ2-7; no definite D call. Trimming removed 1 base at V and 0 bases at J, with 7 bases between. CDR1 and CDR2 from the germline V gene are SGHTA and FQGNSA. The CDR3 sequence is 14 residues long.

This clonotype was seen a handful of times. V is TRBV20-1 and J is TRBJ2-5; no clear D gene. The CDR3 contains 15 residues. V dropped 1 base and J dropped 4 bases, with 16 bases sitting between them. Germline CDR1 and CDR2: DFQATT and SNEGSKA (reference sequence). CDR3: CSARAPARDSETQYF. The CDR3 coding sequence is TGCAGTGCTAGAGCCCCGGCTAGGGATTCAGAGACCCAGTACTTC.

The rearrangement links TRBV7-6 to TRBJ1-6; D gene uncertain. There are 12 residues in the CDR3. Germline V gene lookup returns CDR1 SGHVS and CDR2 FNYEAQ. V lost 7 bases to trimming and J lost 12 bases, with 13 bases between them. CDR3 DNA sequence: TGTGCCAGCAACTCCGGCTCGGGACCCCTCCACTTT. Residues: CASNSGSGPLHF.

This CDR3 reads CASSELLGSYGYTF. CDR3 DNA sequence: TGTGCCAGCAGTGAACTTCTTGGGAGCTATGGCTACACCTTC. V is TRBV6-1 and J is TRBJ1-2, with D hard to call. The CDR3 extends over 14 amino acids. Germline V gene sequence: CDR1 MNHNS, CDR2 SASEGT. The V and J ends lost 2 bases and 4 bases respectively, with 11 bases between them.

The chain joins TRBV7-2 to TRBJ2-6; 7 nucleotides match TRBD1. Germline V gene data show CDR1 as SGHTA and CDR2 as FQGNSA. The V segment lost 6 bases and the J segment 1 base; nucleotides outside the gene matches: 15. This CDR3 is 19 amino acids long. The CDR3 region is CASRRYRDRSYSGANVLTF. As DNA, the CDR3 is TGTGCCAGCAGAAGGTATCGGGACAGATCTTATTCTGGGGCCAACGTCCTGACTTTC.

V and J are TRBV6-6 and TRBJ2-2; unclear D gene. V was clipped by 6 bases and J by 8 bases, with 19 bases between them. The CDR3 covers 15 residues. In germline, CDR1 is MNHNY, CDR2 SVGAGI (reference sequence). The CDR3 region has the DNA TGTGCCAGCAGCTCGTACCCGGACGGCCTGGGGGAGCTGTTTTTT. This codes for CASSSYPDGLGELFF.

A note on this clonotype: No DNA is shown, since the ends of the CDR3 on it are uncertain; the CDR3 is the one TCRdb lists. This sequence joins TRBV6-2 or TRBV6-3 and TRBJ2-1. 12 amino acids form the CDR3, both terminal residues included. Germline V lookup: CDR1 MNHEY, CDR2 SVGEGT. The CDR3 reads CASSSSYNEQLF.

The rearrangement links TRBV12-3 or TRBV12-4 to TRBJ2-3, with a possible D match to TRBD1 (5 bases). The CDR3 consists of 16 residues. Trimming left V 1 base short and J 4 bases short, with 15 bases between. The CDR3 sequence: CASSLVQGLVADTQYF. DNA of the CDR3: TGTGCCAGCAGTTTAGTTCAGGGCCTCGTGGCAGATACGCAGTATTTT.

CDR3 nucleotide sequence: TGCGCCAGCAGCCAAGAAGAGGGCAGGGTGGATCAGCCCCAGCATTTT. Translated: CASSQEEGRVDQPQHF. The chain is built from TRBV4-1 and TRBJ1-5; TRBD1 is a possible D gene (5 bases). Germline V gene sequence: CDR1 MGHRA, CDR2 YSYEKL. The CDR3 has 16 amino acids. Trimming shortened V by 0 bases and J by 5 bases, and 14 bases separated the two germline ends.

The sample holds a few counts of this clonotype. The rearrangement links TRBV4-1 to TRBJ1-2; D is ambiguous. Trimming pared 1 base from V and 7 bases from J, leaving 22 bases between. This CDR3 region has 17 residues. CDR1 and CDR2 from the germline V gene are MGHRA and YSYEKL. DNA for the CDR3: TGCGCCAGCAGCCAAGCGAAGTATAAGAGGATTCTCAGTGGCTACACCTTC. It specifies CASSQAKYKRILSGYTF.

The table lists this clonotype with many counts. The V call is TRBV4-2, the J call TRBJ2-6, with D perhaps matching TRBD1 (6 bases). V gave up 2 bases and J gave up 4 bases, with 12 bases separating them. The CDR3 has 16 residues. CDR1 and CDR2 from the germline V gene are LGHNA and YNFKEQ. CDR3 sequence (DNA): TGTGCCAGCAGCCAACACACAGGGACCGGGGCCAACGTCCTGACTTTC. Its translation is CASSQHTGTGANVLTF.

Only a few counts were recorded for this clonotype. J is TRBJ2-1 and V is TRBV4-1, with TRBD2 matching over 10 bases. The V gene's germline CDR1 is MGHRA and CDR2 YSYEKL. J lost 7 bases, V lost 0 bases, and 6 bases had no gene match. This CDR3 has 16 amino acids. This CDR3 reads CASSQEGSGGRNEQFF. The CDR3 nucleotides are TGCGCCAGCAGCCAAGAGGGTAGCGGGGGGAGAAATGAGCAGTTCTTC.